A single sample gave rise to the 14 T cell receptor beta chains below, sequenced in a study of T cells in localized non-small cell lung cancer. Assay: immunoSEQ multiplex PCR; the TCRdb copy retains only in-frame clones and omits some. The sample contains 20,000 or so clones, about 87% of which appear only once. Sequenced here: peripheral blood, sampled before any cancer treatment. These receptor sequences come from a male donor older than 55 with stage I squamous cell lung carcinoma.

In this sample, this clone turned up once. The chain joins TRBV19 to TRBJ1-1; TRBD1 matches at 8 bases. Trimming at V came to 5 bases and at J to 7 bases, leaving 18 bases not matched to a gene. CDR1 and CDR2 (germline): LNHDA, SQIVND (reference sequence). CDR3 length: 17 amino acids. CDR3 coding DNA: TGTGCCAGTAGTCCGTATACATCGACAGGGGAAAATGATGAAGCTTTCTTT. The encoded protein is CASSPYTSTGENDEAFF.

The chain employs TRBV2 and TRBJ2-6; D not resolved. The V gene's germline CDR1 is SNHLY and CDR2 FYNNEI. The CDR3 covers 15 residues. The V and J ends lost 1 base and 0 bases respectively, with 4 bases between them. The CDR3 spells CASSEVASGANVLTF. CDR3 DNA sequence: TGTGCCAGCAGTGAAGTAGCCTCTGGGGCCAACGTCCTGACTTTC.

V and J are TRBV18 and TRBJ2-2, with D maybe TRBD2 (5 bases). V lost 1 base and J lost 6, with 15 bases in between. This CDR3 has 16 amino acids. The V gene's germline CDR1 is KGHSH and CDR2 LQKENI. CDR3 coding DNA: TGTGCCAGCTCACCACGTTTGGGAGTGTCGGCCGGGGAGCTGTTTTTT. Translation: CASSPRLGVSAGELFF.

The chain employs TRBV7-2 and TRBJ1-6, with TRBD1 matching over 8 bases. The V and J ends lost 4 bases and 10 bases, in that order; junction bases with no gene match: 6. CDR1 is SGHTA and CDR2 is FQGNSA in the germline V gene. The CDR3 extends over 14 amino acids. Here the CDR3 DNA reads TGTGCCAGCAGCTCCGGGACAGGCCGGTCACCCCTCCACTTT. It translates to CASSSGTGRSPLHF.

V and J are TRBV27 and TRBJ1-1; 8 bases are shared with TRBD1. J gave up 0 bases and V 6 bases, and 9 bases lay outside the gene matches. The germline gives CDR1 MNHEY, CDR2 SMNVEV (reference sequence). This CDR3 has 16 residues. The CDR3 sequence: CASRASTGALNTEAFF. In nucleotides, the CDR3 is TGTGCCAGCAGAGCTTCGACAGGGGCCCTGAACACTGAAGCTTTCTTT.

The J gene is TRBJ1-4, the V gene TRBV19; 7 positions match TRBD1. Looked up from germline, CDR1 is LNHDA and CDR2 is SQIVND (reference sequence). V dropped 5 bases and J dropped 4; count of bases not matched to a gene: 10. The CDR3 covers 16 residues. The CDR3 region is CASSSLSGGGNEKLFF. CDR3 sequence (DNA): TGTGCCAGTAGTTCCCTCTCAGGGGGAGGTAATGAAAAACTGTTTTTT.

The chain carries TRBV28 and TRBJ1-2, with 8 bases matching TRBD1. Germline V CDR1 and CDR2: MDHEN, SYDVKM. The CDR3 has 14 residues. V lost 5 bases, J lost 6 bases, and 8 bases stayed unmatched. CDR3 sequence: CASSPPQGGNGYTF. CDR3 nucleotides: TGTGCCAGCAGTCCCCCACAGGGGGGAAATGGCTACACCTTC.

The chain recombines TRBV7-3 with TRBJ2-1; 10 bases map to TRBD2. The CDR3 extends over 14 amino acids. In germline, CDR1 is SGHTA, CDR2 FQGTGA. Germline trimming cut 2 bases from V and 10 bases from J; bases unmatched to any gene: 5. The CDR3 here is CASSLSSGGAEQFF. The DNA of the CDR3 is TGTGCCAGCAGCTTATCCAGCGGGGGGGCCGAGCAGTTCTTC. The entire variable domain, with the rest obtained from reference TRBV7-3 and TRBJ2-1, is as follows: GAGVSQTPSNKVTEKGKYVELRCDPISGHTALYWYRQSLGQGPEFLIYFQGTGAADDSGLPNDRFFAVRPEGSVSTLKIQRTERGDSAVYLCASSLSSGGAEQFFGPGTRLTVL.

The chain carries TRBV28 and TRBJ1-2, with D tentatively TRBD1 (5 bases). Trimming pared 8 bases from V and 4 bases from J, leaving 11 bases between. This CDR3 contains 12 residues. Germline V gene lookup returns CDR1 MDHEN and CDR2 SYDVKM. The CDR3, as DNA: TGTGCCAGCTGGGGGTGGTCCTATGGCTACACCTTC. Its protein product is CASWGWSYGYTF.

V gene TRBV19 combines with J gene TRBJ1-1, with 9 bases fitting TRBD1. CDR1 and CDR2 from the germline V gene are LNHDA and SQIVND (reference sequence). The CDR3 length is 15 residues. J lost 1 base, V lost 5 bases, and 5 bases had no gene match. CDR3: CASSLWDRANTEAFF. The CDR3 DNA reads as TGTGCCAGTAGTCTCTGGGACAGGGCGAACACTGAAGCTTTCTTT. Full variable domain (remainder filled in from reference TRBV19 and TRBJ1-1): DGGITQSPKYLFRKEGQNVTLSCEQNLNHDAMYWYRQDPGQGLRLIYYSQIVNDFQKGDIAEGYSVSREKKESFPLTVTSAQKNPTAFYLCASSLWDRANTEAFFGQGTRLTVV.

This rearrangement joins TRBV30 to TRBJ1-4; no clear D. The germline V gene has CDR1 GTSNPN and CDR2 SVGIG (reference sequence). The CDR3 is made up of 11 amino acids. The germline V and J ends were trimmed by 2 bases and 5 bases, with 3 bases remaining between them. CDR3: CAWSLNEKLFF. The CDR3 coding sequence is TGTGCCTGGAGTCTGAATGAAAAACTGTTTTTT.

This chain links TRBV6-1 with TRBJ2-2, with a tentative D call TRBD2 (5 bases). Germline-derived CDR1 and CDR2 are MNHNS and SASEGT. CDR3 length equals 15 residues. The ends were cut back, 4 bases at V and 7 bases at J, with 16 bases in the middle. The CDR3 here is CASSVIRTDFGELFF. CDR3 sequence (DNA): TGTGCCAGCAGTGTAATCCGTACGGACTTCGGGGAGCTGTTTTTT.

V usage is TRBV19 and J usage is TRBJ1-2; possibly TRBD1 for D (5 bases). V lost 3 bases, J lost 7 bases, and 15 bases lay in between. Germline loops: CDR1 LNHDA, CDR2 SQIVND (reference sequence). This CDR3 has 14 amino acids. The CDR3 region has the DNA TGTGCCAGTAGTATTTTCAGGGAGAAGGGTGGCTACACCTTC. It codes for CASSIFREKGGYTF.

The V and J genes are TRBV4-1 and TRBJ1-3; D unresolved. Germline lookup yields CDR1 MGHRA and CDR2 YSYEKL. The CDR3 sequence is 20 residues long. Between the trimmed V and J ends, which lost 0 bases and 0 bases, there was a span of 21 bases. The CDR3, as DNA: TGCGCCAGCAGCCAAGATTCCCCTTCTGGACCGCGCAGCTCTGGAAACACCATATATTTT. Amino acids: CASSQDSPSGPRSSGNTIYF.